This T cell receptor beta chain emerged from a study of molecular identifiers for immune sequencing clone quantification. Trimming removed 1 base from V and 4 bases from J; junction bases left unmatched: 11. The CDR3 length is 17 residues. Germline assignment: CDR1 LNHDA and CDR2 SQIVND (reference sequence). This clonotype showed up just a few times. TCRdb reprocessed the PCR reads via MiXCR and lists one record per CDR3 protein. The table has about 630,000 distinct CDR3 sequences, 25% seen once. The chain couples TRBV19 to TRBJ2-5, with TRBD2 identical over 8 bases. Sequencing was performed on naive CD8+ T cells from blood, with Jurkat cell RNA spiked in. The sample's subset: FACS-sorted CD8+CD4-CCR7+CD45RA+ naive T cells. The clonotype originates from a human donor in good health. Some libraries in this study had Jurkat cell RNA spiked in. CDR3 coding DNA: TGTGCCAGTAGTATAGGACTAGCGATGGGGGGTGGAGAGACCCAGTACTTC. This codes for CASSIGLAMGGGETQYF.